One sample yielded the 30 T cell receptor beta chains listed below, sequenced in a study of blood T cell repertoires in COVID-19. The data were produced by immunoSEQ multiplex PCR, yet TCRdb's version contains in-frame clones alone and is incomplete. The sample records around 300,000 clones, 70% to 90% being singletons. Sequencing was done on a sample of peripheral blood. Every receptor here comes from a woman aged 50 to 65 with COVID-19, enrolled during active disease.

The chain has TRBV30 and TRBJ1-2; the match to TRBD1 covers 9 bases. Germline CDR1 and CDR2: GTSNPN and SVGIG (reference sequence). J lost 2 bases, V lost 3 bases, and 10 bases had no gene match. The CDR3 is 16 residues long. CDR3: CAWSRTRQGVNYGYTF. CDR3 DNA: TGTGCCTGGAGCCGAACTCGACAGGGGGTAAACTATGGCTACACCTTC.

The V and J genes are TRBV18 and TRBJ2-3; D is unresolved. Trimming removed 3 bases from V and 6 bases from J, with 10 bases in between. The CDR3 is 13 residues long. Germline assignment: CDR1 KGHSH and CDR2 LQKENI. This chain's CDR3 is CASSPSYRDTQYF. Written as DNA, the CDR3 is TGTGCCAGCTCACCGAGTTATCGGGATACGCAGTATTTT.

This sequence joins TRBV19 and TRBJ2-1; 7 nucleotides align to TRBD1. This CDR3 is 13 amino acids long. Trimming took 5 bases from V and 13 from J; bases not matched to a gene: 11. Per the germline V gene, CDR1 is LNHDA and CDR2 is SQIVND (reference sequence). CDR3 DNA sequence: TGTGCCAGTAGTCAACGTGCTGGACAGGTACAGTTCTTC. Translating it yields CASSQRAGQVQFF.

This chain links TRBV12-3 or TRBV12-4 with TRBJ1-2; perhaps TRBD1 as D (6 bases). Trimming took off 6 bases at V and 5 bases at J, with 13 bases between the two ends. CDR3 length: 13 amino acids. The CDR3, as DNA: TGTGCCAGCAGGGAACAGGGTTATTATGGCTACACCTTC. It yields the protein CASREQGYYGYTF.

The chain combines TRBV7-9 with TRBJ2-7; TRBD1 is a possible D gene (6 bases). V dropped 5 bases and J dropped 4 bases, with 18 bases sitting between them. The CDR3 contains 15 residues. Germline-derived CDR1 and CDR2 are SEHNR and FQNEAQ (reference sequence). The CDR3 spells CASSPNSGGPYEQYF. CDR3 DNA sequence: TGTGCCAGCAGCCCCAACAGTGGGGGCCCTTACGAGCAGTACTTC. Combining the CDR3 with reference TRBV7-9 and TRBJ2-7 gives the whole variable domain DTGVSQNPRHKITKRGQNVTFRCDPISEHNRLYWYRQTLGQGPEFLTYFQNEAQLEKSRLLSDRFSAERPKGSFSTLEIQRTEQGDSAMYLCASSPNSGGPYEQYFGPGTRLTVT.

This clone came up once. J is TRBJ1-1 and V is TRBV6-5, with D perhaps TRBD1 (6 bases). Per the germline V gene, CDR1 is MNHEY and CDR2 is SVGAGI. Trimming took off 6 bases at V and 0 bases at J, with 11 bases between the two ends. CDR3 size: 14 residues. The DNA of the CDR3 is TGTGCCAGCAGACCGGGGGGCTTGAACACTGAAGCTTTCTTT. Its protein product is CASRPGGLNTEAFF.

This chain links TRBV5-1 with TRBJ2-1; D ambiguous. V was cut by 4 bases and J by 4 bases, with 15 bases left in between. The germline gives CDR1 SGHRS, CDR2 YFSETQ. The CDR3 has 15 amino acids. The CDR3 DNA is TGCGCCAGCAGCGCGGAAGCGAGAGATTACAATGAGCAGTTCTTC. It is translated as CASSAEARDYNEQFF.

This CDR3 reads CASSQDQGQGNYGYTF. For the CDR3, the DNA is TGTGCCAGCAGCCAAGATCAGGGACAGGGGAACTATGGCTACACCTTC. V gene TRBV4-2 combines with J gene TRBJ1-2, with 10 bases that match TRBD1. CDR3 length: 16 residues. Looked up from germline, CDR1 is LGHNA and CDR2 is YNFKEQ. The V segment lost 0 bases and the J segment 2 bases; nucleotides outside the gene matches: 3.

A single count supports this clone. The CDR3, as DNA: TGTGCCAGCTCACCGGCCAGGAACAATCAGCCCCAGCATTTT. Translation gives CASSPARNNQPQHF. The rearrangement links TRBV18 to TRBJ1-5; D gene ambiguous. The V gene's germline CDR1 is KGHSH and CDR2 LQKENI. V was clipped by 3 bases and J by 3 bases, with 9 bases between them. The CDR3 consists of 14 residues.

This sequence joins TRBV18 and TRBJ1-2; D perhaps matches TRBD1 (6 bases). V dropped 1 base and J dropped 0 bases, with 18 bases sitting between them. Germline V gene sequence: CDR1 KGHSH, CDR2 LQKENI. There are 18 residues in the CDR3. Here the CDR3 reads CASSPRLSTGISNYGYTF. Written as DNA, the CDR3 is TGTGCCAGCTCACCACGATTAAGTACAGGGATATCTAACTATGGCTACACCTTC.

This chain uses TRBV7-2 with TRBJ2-1; 7 bases are a match to TRBD1. The germline V gene has CDR1 SGHTA and CDR2 FQGNSA. J was trimmed by 6 bases and V by 1 base; bases with no gene match: 6. This CDR3 comprises 15 residues. The CDR3 sequence is CASSLGTGYVNEQFF. Here the CDR3 DNA reads TGTGCCAGCAGCTTAGGGACAGGCTACGTCAATGAGCAGTTCTTC.

This chain joins TRBV5-6 and TRBJ2-7; no firm D call. CDR1 and CDR2 (germline): SGHDT, YYEEEE. Trimming removed 2 bases from V and 7 bases from J, with 7 bases in between. The CDR3 is made up of 11 amino acids. CDR3 sequence: CASSFGPEQYF. For the CDR3, the DNA is TGTGCCAGCAGCTTTGGGCCAGAGCAGTACTTC.

The gene calls are TRBV19 and TRBJ1-2; D may be TRBD1 (6 bases). Trimming shortened V by 3 bases and J by 0 bases, and 17 bases separated the two germline ends. Germline V gene sequence: CDR1 LNHDA, CDR2 SQIVND (reference sequence). The CDR3 covers 17 residues. CDR3 DNA sequence: TGTGCCAGTAGTATGATAGAGGGGGAAAGAGCTAACTATGGCTACACCTTC. Protein: CASSMIEGERANYGYTF.

The chain joins TRBV29-1 to TRBJ1-2; 9 bases match TRBD1. The CDR3 runs 16 residues. The ends lost 0 bases at V and 2 bases at J; junction bases unmatched: 7. Germline CDR1 is SQVTM and CDR2 is ANQGSEA. In DNA form, the CDR3 reads TGCAGCGTTGAAGATTGGACAGGGGAGTGGAACTATGGCTACACCTTC. Translation: CSVEDWTGEWNYGYTF.

Only a few counts were recorded for this clone. The CDR3 DNA reads TGCGCCAGCAGCCCCGGTAGGGGGGGCTCCGTCTATGGCTACACCTTC. Translating gives CASSPGRGGSVYGYTF. This sequence joins TRBV5-1 and TRBJ1-2; D is perhaps TRBD1 (6 bases). The CDR3 consists of 16 residues. Trimming shortened V by 4 bases and J by 4 bases, and 20 bases separated the two germline ends. Germline V lookup: CDR1 SGHRS, CDR2 YFSETQ.

The rearrangement links TRBV10-3 to TRBJ1-2; possible D gene TRBD1, 5 bases. Looked up from germline, CDR1 is ENHRY and CDR2 is SYGVKD. The CDR3 has 15 amino acids. Trimming cost V 2 bases and J 4 bases, with 14 bases left between them. CDR3 protein: CAISEGGGEGYGYTF. DNA for the CDR3: TGTGCCATCAGTGAGGGGGGGGGAGAGGGCTATGGCTACACCTTC.

This clone came up once. The chain uses TRBV5-1 and TRBJ2-6; D gene ambiguous. Germline lookup yields CDR1 SGHRS and CDR2 YFSETQ. The CDR3 has 15 residues. Trimming took 4 bases from V and 1 from J, leaving 9 bases between them. The CDR3 sequence: CASSRRSSGANVLTF. In DNA, the CDR3 is TGCGCCAGCAGCCGACGGAGTTCTGGGGCCAACGTCCTGACTTTC.

The chain is built from TRBV29-1 and TRBJ2-3, with 11 bases fitting TRBD2. There are 15 residues in the CDR3. CDR1 SQVTM and CDR2 ANQGSEA come from the germline V gene. With V trimmed by 7 bases and J by 4 bases, 10 bases remained unmatched. The CDR3 DNA sequence: TGCAGCGACACAACTAGCGGGAGTTTGGCAGATACGCAGTATTTT. It codes for CSDTTSGSLADTQYF.

J is TRBJ2-3 and V is TRBV13; D might be TRBD1 (5 bases). The CDR3 runs to 15 residues. The V end was cut by 1 base, the J end by 2 bases, with 10 bases between. Germline CDR1 PRHDT, CDR2 FYEKMQ (reference sequence). The CDR3, as DNA: TGTGCCAGCAGCTTAGCCGACAGTCACACAGATACGCAGTATTTT. Translated: CASSLADSHTDTQYF. Together with reference TRBV13 and TRBJ2-3, the CDR3 gives the full variable domain: AAGVIQSPRHLIKEKRETATLKCYPIPRHDTVYWYQQGPGQDPQFLISFYEKMQSDKGSIPDRFSAQQFSDYHSELNMSSLELGDSALYFCASSLADSHTDTQYFGPGTRLTVL.

The CDR3 loop reads CASSNRGLEAFF. CDR3 sequence (DNA): TGTGCCAGCAGCAATCGGGGGTTGGAAGCTTTCTTT. The rearrangement links TRBV21-1 to TRBJ1-1. TRBV21-1 has pseudogene status. The CDR3 consists of 12 residues.

The V and J genes are TRBV19 and TRBJ1-1; 8 bases line up with TRBD1. Germline CDR1 reads LNHDA; CDR2 reads SQIVND (reference sequence). CDR3 size: 15 residues. V dropped 7 bases and J dropped 0; count of bases not matched to a gene: 7. Here the CDR3 reads CASNTLDRVNTEAFF. The CDR3 DNA reads as TGTGCCAGTAATACACTGGACAGGGTGAACACTGAAGCTTTCTTT.

The rearrangement uses TRBV7-8 and TRBJ1-1; tentative D call: TRBD1 (5 bases). The germline gives CDR1 SGHVS, CDR2 FQNEAQ. The CDR3 consists of 15 residues. V was cut by 6 bases and J by 0 bases, with 14 bases left in between. CDR3 DNA: TGTGCCAGCAGAACCTGGACAATAATGAACACTGAAGCTTTCTTT. This sequence encodes CASRTWTIMNTEAFF.

CDR3 in amino acids: CASSLGGADTQYF. CDR3 in DNA: TGTGCCAGCAGCTTAGGGGGGGCAGATACGCAGTATTTT. V is TRBV7-6 and J is TRBJ2-3, with D possibly TRBD2 on 6 matching bases. This CDR3 has 13 amino acids. V lost 1 base, J lost 4 bases, and 6 bases lay in between. Per the germline V gene, CDR1 is SGHVS and CDR2 is FNYEAQ.

The V and J genes are TRBV7-2 and TRBJ2-7; D call uncertain. There are 13 residues in the CDR3. Trimming took 1 base from V and 8 from J, leaving 12 bases between them. CDR1 and CDR2 from the germline V gene are SGHTA and FQGNSA. The CDR3 bases are TGTGCCAGCAGCTTAGTTGGCCGTGACAAGCAGTACTTC. Protein sequence: CASSLVGRDKQYF.

V is TRBV6-5 and J is TRBJ1-2, with D perhaps matching TRBD1 (5 bases). Germline V gives CDR1 MNHEY, CDR2 SVGAGI. V lost 6 bases and J lost 7, with 21 bases in between. The CDR3 sequence is 15 residues long. The CDR3 loop reads CASRKGRPPGVGYTF. Written as DNA, the CDR3 is TGTGCCAGCAGAAAGGGACGCCCCCCGGGAGTTGGCTACACCTTC.

The chain combines TRBV18 with TRBJ2-1; D is perhaps TRBD2 (5 bases). Germline assignment: CDR1 KGHSH and CDR2 LQKENI. Trimming removed 4 bases from V and 7 bases from J, with 20 bases in between. The CDR3 extends over 16 amino acids. The CDR3 spells CASSQNGRGHWNEQFF. CDR3 nucleotide sequence: TGTGCCAGCTCACAGAACGGTAGAGGGCATTGGAATGAGCAGTTCTTC.

The V call is TRBV4-2, the J call TRBJ2-1, with 9 bases aligning to TRBD2. The CDR3 extends over 16 amino acids. Germline-derived CDR1 and CDR2 are LGHNA and YNFKEQ. V lost 0 bases, J lost 5 bases, and 5 bases stayed unmatched. The CDR3, as DNA: TGTGCCAGCAGCCAAGATCCGGTAGCGGGGGACAATGAGCAGTTCTTC. Encoded protein: CASSQDPVAGDNEQFF.

The chain links TRBV7-9 to TRBJ2-2; no definite D call. V lost 1 base and J lost 3, with 21 bases in between. CDR3 length equals 19 residues. Germline CDR1 SEHNR, CDR2 FQNEAQ (reference sequence). In nucleotides, the CDR3 is TGTGCCAGCAGCTTAGGACTCTCCACTCCCACATTTGACACCGGGGAGCTGTTTTTT. Protein product: CASSLGLSTPTFDTGELFF.

DNA of the CDR3: TGCACCAGCACCACCAAGCCCCGTCGGACTGAAGCTTTCTTT. Its protein is CTSTTKPRRTEAFF. The chain recombines TRBV1 with TRBJ1-1. TRBV1 is a pseudogene segment. The CDR3 runs to 14 residues.

This sequence joins TRBV18 and TRBJ2-5, with 11 positions matching TRBD2. Germline CDR1 and CDR2: KGHSH and LQKENI. The ends lost 0 bases at V and 4 bases at J; junction bases unmatched: 10. The CDR3 sequence is 18 residues long. The CDR3 loop reads CASSPPGGTSGQLETQYF. The CDR3 coding sequence is TGTGCCAGCTCACCACCGGGCGGGACTAGCGGACAACTAGAGACCCAGTACTTC.